These 19 T cell receptor beta chains were sequenced from one sample in a study of shared clonotypes between healthy human individuals. CD8 cells regarded as naive lacked CD45RO, were positively chosen for CCR7, and omitted terminally differentiated effector memory CD45RA+ cells. Clones were read by immunoSEQ multiplex PCR, and TCRdb kept only the in-frame ones, dropping some. Of around 2.1 million clones in the sample, 90% to 95% were seen once. The sequenced material came from naive CD8+ T cells from PBMCs. The origin of the receptors is a man younger than 30 in good health. Some clones in this sample may be carry-over from other donors' samples.

V is TRBV7-9 and J is TRBJ2-7; no clear D. This CDR3 is built from 12 residues. Germline V gene sequence: CDR1 SEHNR, CDR2 FQNEAQ (reference sequence). V lost 2 bases and J lost 2, with 4 bases in between. The CDR3 DNA follows: TGTGCCAGCAGCTTAAAACCCTACGAGCAGTACTTC. Protein product: CASSLKPYEQYF.

The CDR3 here is CATSRHPRDRASGANVLTF. The CDR3, as DNA: TGTGCCACCAGCAGGCACCCCCGGGACAGGGCATCTGGGGCCAACGTCCTGACTTTC. The V and J genes are TRBV15 and TRBJ2-6; 9 bases match TRBD1. The CDR3 sequence is 19 residues long. With V trimmed by 3 bases and J by 1 base, 10 bases remained unmatched. Per the germline V gene, CDR1 is LNHNV and CDR2 is YYDKDF (reference sequence).

This chain joins TRBV10-3 and TRBJ2-3; 7 bases map to TRBD2. Trimming cost V 2 bases and J 0 bases; bases outside gene matches: 5. The CDR3 covers 16 residues. Germline lookup yields CDR1 ENHRY and CDR2 SYGVKD. CDR3 protein: CAISEAWRESTDTQYF. The CDR3, as DNA: TGTGCCATCAGTGAGGCATGGCGGGAGAGCACAGATACGCAGTATTTT.

This clone was counted only a few times. In DNA, the CDR3 is TGCGCCAGCAGCTTGGACGGGGTCTATGGCTACACCTTC. Protein: CASSLDGVYGYTF. The V gene is TRBV5-1, the J gene TRBJ1-2, with no clear D. V was pared by 0 bases and J by 4 bases, with 7 bases between. Per the germline V gene, CDR1 is SGHRS and CDR2 is YFSETQ. The length of the CDR3 is 13 residues.

CDR3 in DNA: TGTGCCAGCAGCTTAAGGGGGGTCGCCCACTATGGCTACACCTTC. This translates into CASSLRGVAHYGYTF. The chain carries TRBV7-8 and TRBJ1-2; D may be TRBD1 (6 bases). Germline V gene lookup returns CDR1 SGHVS and CDR2 FQNEAQ. The CDR3 sequence is 15 residues long. The V end lost 2 bases, the J end lost 3 bases, and 13 bases lay between the germline ends.

The chain recombines TRBV29-1 with TRBJ2-7, with unresolved D. Germline CDR1 reads SQVTM; CDR2 reads ANQGSEA. This CDR3 region has 10 residues. V lost 6 bases to trimming and J lost 5 bases, with 8 bases between them. The CDR3 sequence: CSVAGNEQYF. The CDR3 region has the DNA TGCAGCGTCGCCGGAAACGAGCAGTACTTC.

Note on this clone: Other DNA sequences in this specimen translate into the identical CDR3. The chain has TRBV19 and TRBJ2-1; D possibly corresponds to TRBD2 (6 bases). The CDR3 is 15 amino acids. From germline, CDR1 is LNHDA and CDR2 SQIVND (reference sequence). V lost 3 bases and J 4 bases, leaving 13 bases between the germline ends. CDR3 region: CASSIIAGSYNEQFF. CDR3 DNA sequence: TGTGCCAGTAGTATTATCGCGGGGTCATACAATGAGCAGTTCTTC.

This clone came up once. Other DNA sequences in the same sample also yield this CDR3. In nucleotides, the CDR3 is TGTGCCAGCAGCGGGGGGGTTTACGAGCAGTACTTC. Protein product: CASSGGVYEQYF. This sequence joins TRBV7-9 and TRBJ2-7, with 7 bases identical to TRBD2. The V segment lost 5 bases and the J segment 4 bases; nucleotides outside the gene matches: 2. Germline V gives CDR1 SEHNR, CDR2 FQNEAQ (reference sequence). This CDR3 is 12 amino acids long. The whole variable domain, filled in from reference TRBV7-9 and TRBJ2-7, reads DTGVSQNPRHKITKRGQNVTFRCDPISEHNRLYWYRQTLGQGPEFLTYFQNEAQLEKSRLLSDRFSAERPKGSFSTLEIQRTEQGDSAMYLCASSGGVYEQYFGPGTRLTVT.

The rearrangement joins TRBV30 to TRBJ2-1; D is undetermined. CDR1 GTSNPN and CDR2 SVGIG come from the germline V gene (reference sequence). V was clipped by 4 bases and J by 4 bases, with 8 bases between them. The length of the CDR3 is 12 residues. In DNA, the CDR3 is TGTGCCTGGATGCAGAGTTACAATGAGCAGTTCTTC. Its protein product is CAWMQSYNEQFF.

The chain carries TRBV6-5 and TRBJ1-1; no reliable D call. The CDR3 consists of 15 residues. In germline, CDR1 is MNHEY, CDR2 SVGAGI. V was trimmed by 6 bases and J by 1 base, leaving 15 bases between them. CDR3: CASRLAKGPNTEAFF. CDR3 coding DNA: TGTGCCAGCAGACTCGCGAAGGGCCCGAACACTGAAGCTTTCTTT.

The genes are TRBV7-9 and TRBJ2-7; TRBD2 aligns across 8 bases. J was trimmed by 3 bases and V by 1 base; bases with no gene match: 8. Germline CDR1 and CDR2: SEHNR and FQNEAQ (reference sequence). The CDR3 contains 16 residues. The CDR3 loop reads CASSLGAVAGFYEQYF. The CDR3 DNA follows: TGTGCCAGCAGCTTAGGAGCGGTAGCGGGATTCTACGAGCAGTACTTC. Full variable domain (remainder filled in from reference TRBV7-9 and TRBJ2-7): DTGVSQNPRHKITKRGQNVTFRCDPISEHNRLYWYRQTLGQGPEFLTYFQNEAQLEKSRLLSDRFSAERPKGSFSTLEIQRTEQGDSAMYLCASSLGAVAGFYEQYFGPGTRLTVT.

The chain combines TRBV19 with TRBJ1-4; D gene uncertain. This CDR3 has 16 amino acids. Germline loops: CDR1 LNHDA, CDR2 SQIVND (reference sequence). V was trimmed by 5 bases and J by 3 bases, leaving 16 bases between them. The CDR3 reads CASSGLEAKANEKLFF. The CDR3 nucleotides read TGTGCCAGTAGTGGTTTGGAGGCGAAGGCTAATGAAAAACTGTTTTTT.

This chain joins TRBV7-2 and TRBJ1-2; TRBD1 matches 9 bases. V shed 3 bases and J 2 bases; nucleotides not matched to a gene: 4. The length of the CDR3 is 15 residues. The germline V gene has CDR1 SGHTA and CDR2 FQGNSA. CDR3 amino acids: CASSLRQGGNYGYTF. CDR3 sequence (DNA): TGTGCCAGCAGCTTGCGACAGGGGGGCAACTATGGCTACACCTTC.

The V and J genes are TRBV6-5 and TRBJ1-2; D is unresolved. This CDR3 is built from 15 residues. CDR1 and CDR2 from the germline V gene are MNHEY and SVGAGI. Trimming left V 2 bases short and J 2 bases short, with 12 bases between. Written as DNA, the CDR3 is TGTGCCAGCAGTTACGTCCTCGGACGGAACTATGGCTACACCTTC. It is translated as CASSYVLGRNYGYTF.

The chain couples TRBV9 to TRBJ2-1; the match to TRBD2 covers 9 bases. The CDR3 length is 16 residues. V was pared by 3 bases and J by 8 bases, with 12 bases of the junction left unmatched. Germline loops: CDR1 SGDLS, CDR2 YYNGEE. The CDR3: CASSASEREEVYEQFF. CDR3 DNA sequence: TGTGCCAGCAGCGCCAGCGAGCGGGAGGAAGTCTATGAGCAGTTCTTC.

This rearrangement joins TRBV4-1 to TRBJ2-1; 7 nucleotides match TRBD2. This CDR3 has 17 amino acids. CDR1 is MGHRA, CDR2 YSYEKL, per germline. With 0 bases clipped from V and 2 bases from J, the junction kept 7 bases outside the gene matches. CDR3 protein: CASSQDEAGVAYNEQFF. CDR3 DNA sequence: TGCGCCAGCAGCCAAGATGAGGCGGGAGTCGCCTACAATGAGCAGTTCTTC.

The chain carries TRBV28 and TRBJ2-7, with 8 bases identical to TRBD2. Germline CDR1 is MDHEN and CDR2 is SYDVKM. This CDR3 is 15 amino acids long. V was pared by 8 bases and J by 3 bases, with 12 bases of the junction left unmatched. The CDR3 DNA follows: TGTGCCAGCGAACCTCCGGGGGGGGCGTTCTACGAGCAGTACTTC. Amino acids: CASEPPGGAFYEQYF.

About this clone itself: Other DNA sequences in this specimen translate into the identical CDR3. This chain links TRBV9 with TRBJ2-1; no definite D call. CDR3 length equals 12 residues. V was pared by 0 bases and J by 9 bases, with 7 bases between. The germline CDR1 and CDR2 sequences are SGDLS and YYNGEE. The CDR3 nucleotides are TGTGCCAGCAGCGTAGGACTGCCTGAGCAGTTCTTC. Translation: CASSVGLPEQFF.

The V call is TRBV27, the J call TRBJ1-2; 8 positions match TRBD1. Germline-derived CDR1 and CDR2 are MNHEY and SMNVEV (reference sequence). The CDR3 is 16 residues long. V dropped 4 bases and J dropped 1; count of bases not matched to a gene: 8. The CDR3 region is CASSSSAGQVNYGYTF. For the CDR3, the DNA is TGTGCCAGCAGTTCCTCCGCGGGACAGGTTAACTATGGCTACACCTTC.